This TCR beta chain was recovered during a study of long-term antiretroviral therapy in people with HIV. The CDR3 spans 15 residues. Germline assignment: CDR1 PRHDT and CDR2 FYEKMQ (reference sequence). V was pared by 3 bases and J by 4 bases, with 13 bases between. Samples were assayed with immunoSEQ v3.0 at survey level. The data were produced by immunoSEQ multiplex PCR, yet TCRdb's version contains in-frame clones alone and is incomplete. The data hold 20,000 to 30,000 clones, with roughly 88% observed a single time. The sample here was unsorted PBMCs, taken roughly 4.5 years after starting antiretroviral therapy. The chain employs TRBV13 and TRBJ2-1, with D tentatively TRBD2 (6 bases). The TCR comes from a man aged 25-40 years with HIV. The CDR3 nucleotides are TGTGCCAGCAGCTTGACTCTGGAGGGATACAATGAGCAGTTCTTC. This translates into CASSLTLEGYNEQFF.